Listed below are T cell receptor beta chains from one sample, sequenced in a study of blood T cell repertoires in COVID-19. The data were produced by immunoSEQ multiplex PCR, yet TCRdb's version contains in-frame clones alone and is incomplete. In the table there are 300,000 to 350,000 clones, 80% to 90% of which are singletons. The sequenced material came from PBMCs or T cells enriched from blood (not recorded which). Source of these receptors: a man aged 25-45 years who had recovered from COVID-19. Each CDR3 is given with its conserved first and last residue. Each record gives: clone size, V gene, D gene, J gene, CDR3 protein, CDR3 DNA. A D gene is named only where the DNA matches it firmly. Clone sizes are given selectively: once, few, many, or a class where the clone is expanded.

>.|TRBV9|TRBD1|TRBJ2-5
CASSVGDRPLWETQYF
TGTGCCAGCAGCGTAGGGGACAGGCCTTTGTGGGAGACCCAGTACTTC
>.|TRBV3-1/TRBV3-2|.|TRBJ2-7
CASSQDYGGAYEQYF
TGTGCCAGCAGCCAAGATTACGGGGGTGCCTACGAGCAGTACTTC
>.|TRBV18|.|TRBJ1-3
CASSSSGLASGNTIYF
TGTGCCAGCTCTTCGTCCGGGTTGGCCTCTGGAAACACCATATATTTT
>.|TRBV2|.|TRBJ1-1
CASSLEGNTEAFF
TGTGCCAGCAGTCTGGAGGGGAACACTGAAGCTTTCTTT
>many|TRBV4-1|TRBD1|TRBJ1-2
CASSQEGTGVSHGYTF
TGCGCCAGCAGCCAAGAAGGGACAGGGGTCTCCCATGGCTACACCTTC
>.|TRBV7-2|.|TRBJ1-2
CASSAGTALYGYTF
TGTGCCAGCAGCGCCGGGACTGCTTTGTATGGCTACACCTTC
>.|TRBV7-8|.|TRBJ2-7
CASSLESGGPQYF
TGTGCCAGCAGCTTAGAATCCGGGGGGCCGCAGTACTTC
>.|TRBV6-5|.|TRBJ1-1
CASDLQVPNTEAFF
TGTGCCAGCGACCTACAGGTACCGAACACTGAAGCTTTCTTT
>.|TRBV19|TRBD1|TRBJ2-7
CASSVGQLFDEQYF
TGTGCCAGTAGTGTGGGACAGCTCTTCGACGAGCAGTACTTC
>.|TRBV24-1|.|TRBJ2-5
CATSDFSAGRQETQYF
TGTGCCACCAGTGATTTTAGCGCCGGCCGTCAAGAGACCCAGTACTTC
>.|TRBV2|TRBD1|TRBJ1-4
CASSVYGTGGRDEKLFF
TGTGCCAGCAGTGTCTATGGGACAGGGGGCCGGGATGAAAAACTGTTTTTT
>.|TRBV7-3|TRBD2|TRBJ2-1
CASSLAGDNEQFF
TGTGCCAGCAGCTTAGCGGGGGACAATGAGCAGTTCTTC